This TCR beta chain was obtained from a study of blood T cell repertoires in COVID-19. Across the study: Sources were T cells, B-cell-depleted T cells, or PBMCs; the material itself was cDNA or gDNA.

The method was immunoSEQ multiplex PCR; TCRdb's version includes in-frame clones alone and lacks a portion of them. The table has some 41,000 clones, around 80% seen once. This TCR was recovered from an older man in a cohort sampled during active COVID-19. Sample: peripheral blood.

CDR3 nucleotide sequence: TGTGCCAGCAGCTTAGCCTCTAGCGGGAGGTCCTCCTACGAGCAGTACTTC. This encodes CASSLASSGRSSYEQYF. V and J are TRBV7-2 and TRBJ2-7; 11 bases line up with TRBD2. After removal of 0 bases from V and 0 bases from J, the junction contained 4 bases not matched to a gene. The CDR3 has 17 residues. Germline-derived CDR1 and CDR2 are SGHTA and FQGNSA.